This TCR beta chain was recorded in a study of T-cell reconstitution after alpha-beta-depleted transplantation in children. In this sample, this clonotype turned up a few times. For TCRbeta, the library was prepared with unique molecular identifiers. One entry per CDR3 protein results from TCRdb running MiXCR on the PCR reads. The sample carries about 360,000 distinct CDR3 sequences, about an eighth recorded once. The receptor was isolated from a human donor who donated a stem cell graft to a child with Fanconi anemia. The sequences come from PBMCs, collected from the stem cell graft.

As DNA, the CDR3 is TGCAGCGTGACGCTCCGACAGGGTAGGGCAGATACGCAGTATTTT. Amino acids: CSVTLRQGRADTQYF. The chain carries TRBV29-1 and TRBJ2-3, with 7 nucleotides matching TRBD1. CDR1 and CDR2 (germline): SQVTM, ANQGSEA. The CDR3 loop spans 15 amino acids. Trimming took 6 bases from V and 4 from J; bases not matched to a gene: 13.